These 28 T cell receptor beta chains were all obtained from the same sample, sequenced in a study of blood T cell repertoires in COVID-19. Libraries were prepared by immunoSEQ multiplex PCR; TCRdb keeps only in-frame clonotypes and omits some of them. The sample has tens of thousands of clones; approximately 83% are singletons. Source material: peripheral blood. These receptors were collected from a human donor in a cohort sampled during active COVID-19.

This sequence joins TRBV12-3 or TRBV12-4 and TRBJ2-7; 8 bases are a match to TRBD1. The V gene end was trimmed by 5 bases and the J gene end by 5 bases; junction bases not matched to a gene: 2. The CDR3 is 12 amino acids. CDR3 protein: CASSRTGNEQYF. DNA of the CDR3: TGTGCCAGCAGTAGGACAGGGAACGAGCAGTACTTC.

The rearrangement links TRBV9 to TRBJ2-2; 7 positions match TRBD1. Germline trimming cut 3 bases from V and 5 bases from J; bases unmatched to any gene: 7. This CDR3 has 15 residues. Germline V gene sequence: CDR1 SGDLS, CDR2 YYNGEE. This chain's CDR3 is CASSATQGDTGELFF. DNA of the CDR3: TGTGCCAGCAGCGCTACGCAGGGGGATACCGGGGAGCTGTTTTTT. The full variable domain, completed using reference TRBV9 and TRBJ2-2, is DSGVTQTPKHLITATGQRVTLRCSPRSGDLSVYWYQQSLDQGLQFLIQYYNGEERAKGNILERFSAQQFPDLHSELNLSSLELGDSALYFCASSATQGDTGELFFGEGSRLTVL.

The genes are TRBV5-5 and TRBJ1-4; TRBD1 agrees at 7 bases. Germline V CDR1 and CDR2: SGHKS, YYEKEE (reference sequence). V shed 4 bases and J 0 bases; nucleotides not matched to a gene: 9. The length of the CDR3 is 17 residues. The CDR3 loop is CASSRYQGDATNEKLFF. The CDR3, as DNA: TGTGCCAGCAGCCGCTACCAGGGGGACGCAACTAATGAAAAACTGTTTTTT.

About this clone: This specimen includes other DNA sequences encoding the same CDR3. The chain couples TRBV10-3 to TRBJ1-5; 9 nucleotides line up with TRBD1. The J segment lost 6 bases and the V segment lost 0 bases, leaving 0 bases of the junction unmatched. The CDR3 extends over 14 amino acids. The germline V gene encodes CDR1 ENHRY and CDR2 SYGVKD. The CDR3: CAISESDRGQPQHF. The CDR3 DNA sequence: TGTGCCATCAGTGAGTCGGACAGGGGTCAGCCCCAGCATTTT.

V is TRBV10-3 and J is TRBJ2-7, with 10 bases fitting TRBD1. The V gene's germline CDR1 is ENHRY and CDR2 SYGVKD. The length of the CDR3 is 14 residues. The ends lost 6 bases at V and 3 bases at J; junction bases unmatched: 5. CDR3 nucleotide sequence: TGTGCCATCAGCCCGGGACAGGGGAGCTACGAGCAGTACTTC. It yields the protein CAISPGQGSYEQYF.

V and J are TRBV11-2 and TRBJ1-5; D gene ambiguous. The ends were cut back, 1 base at V and 11 bases at J, with 12 bases in the middle. CDR3 length equals 13 residues. The germline CDR1 and CDR2 sequences are SGHAT and FQNNGV. The CDR3 DNA is TGTGCCAGCAGCTTAGTGGTGGGCGCAGCCCAGCATTTT. Translation gives CASSLVVGAAQHF.

This chain links TRBV5-1 with TRBJ1-1, with 9 positions matching TRBD1. This CDR3 contains 15 residues. Germline trimming cut 0 bases from V and 4 bases from J; bases unmatched to any gene: 4. Germline V gene lookup returns CDR1 SGHRS and CDR2 YFSETQ. The DNA for the CDR3 is TGCGCCAGCAGCTTGGGGACAGGGGTGGTCACTGAAGCTTTCTTT. Translation: CASSLGTGVVTEAFF. The entire variable domain, with the rest obtained from reference TRBV5-1 and TRBJ1-1, is as follows: KAGVTQTPRYLIKTRGQQVTLSCSPISGHRSVSWYQQTPGQGLQFLFEYFSETQRNKGNFPGRFSGRQFSNSRSEMNVSTLELGDSALYLCASSLGTGVVTEAFFGQGTRLTVV.

This chain connects TRBV30 to TRBJ2-1, with TRBD2 as a possible D gene (5 bases). Germline V gene sequence: CDR1 GTSNPN, CDR2 SVGIG (reference sequence). The CDR3 length is 12 residues. Trimming pared 3 bases from V and 4 bases from J, leaving 7 bases between. The CDR3 DNA reads TGTGCCTGGAGCCAGCGGTACAATGAGCAGTTCTTC. Its translation is CAWSQRYNEQFF.

This sequence joins TRBV12-5 and TRBJ2-5; the D gene is possibly TRBD2 (6 bases). The CDR3 is made up of 14 amino acids. Germline V CDR1 and CDR2: LGHNT, FRNRAP. Trimming pared 1 base from V and 4 bases from J, leaving 10 bases between. The CDR3 DNA reads TGTGCTAGTGGTTTGGCGGGAGTAATAGAGACCCAGTACTTC. As protein: CASGLAGVIETQYF. The full variable domain, its missing parts supplied by reference TRBV12-5 and TRBJ2-5, is DARVTQTPRHKVTEMGQEVTMRCQPILGHNTVFWYRQTMMQGLELLAYFRNRAPLDDSGMPKDRFSAEMPDATLATLKIQPSEPRDSAVYFCASGLAGVIETQYFGPGTRLLVL.

The chain has TRBV6-2 or TRBV6-3 and TRBJ2-6; D unresolved. In germline, CDR1 is MNHEY, CDR2 SVGEGT. With 2 bases removed from V and 2 bases from J, the gap between germline ends came to 10 bases. The CDR3 sequence is 16 residues long. This CDR3 reads CASSYGHTAGANVLTF. Here the CDR3 DNA reads TGTGCCAGCAGTTACGGGCATACGGCTGGGGCCAACGTCCTGACTTTC.

The chain couples TRBV28 to TRBJ1-4; D is unclear. This CDR3 is built from 14 residues. Germline V gene lookup returns CDR1 MDHEN and CDR2 SYDVKM. Trimming cost V 5 bases and J 8 bases, with 15 bases left between them. CDR3 bases: TGTGCCAGCAGTACCGACGGGAGCGGCGAAAAACTGTTTTTT. As protein: CASSTDGSGEKLFF. The full variable domain, its missing parts supplied by reference TRBV28 and TRBJ1-4, is DVKVTQSSRYLVKRTGEKVFLECVQDMDHENMFWYRQDPGLGLRLIYFSYDVKMKEKGDIPEGYSVSREKKERFSLILESASTNQTSMYLCASSTDGSGEKLFFGSGTQLSVL.

The J gene is TRBJ2-2, the V gene TRBV29-1; 11 bases are a match to TRBD2. The V and J ends lost 6 bases and 4 bases, in that order; junction bases with no gene match: 10. The length of the CDR3 is 16 residues. Germline V gene data show CDR1 as SQVTM and CDR2 as ANQGSEA. In DNA form, the CDR3 reads TGCAGCGTCCGACTAGCGGGGAGGGATTTCACCGGGGAGCTGTTTTTT. Its translation: CSVRLAGRDFTGELFF.

The chain recombines TRBV28 with TRBJ1-2, with no clear D. Germline lookup yields CDR1 MDHEN and CDR2 SYDVKM. This CDR3 spans 15 amino acids. The ends were cut back, 2 bases at V and 4 bases at J, with 14 bases in the middle. CDR3 protein: CASSLSSRPLYGYTF. The CDR3 DNA sequence: TGTGCCAGCAGTTTAAGCTCGAGGCCGCTCTATGGCTACACCTTC.

The rearrangement links TRBV11-2 to TRBJ1-2; D may be TRBD1 (5 bases). V was shortened by 6 bases and J by 4 bases, with 15 bases between the two germline ends. This CDR3 is built from 14 residues. Germline V gives CDR1 SGHAT, CDR2 FQNNGV. CDR3 in amino acids: CASRALRAPYGYTF. CDR3 nucleotide sequence: TGTGCCAGCAGGGCGCTCAGGGCCCCCTATGGCTACACCTTC.

V is TRBV12-5 and J is TRBJ1-1, with unresolved D. CDR3 length: 13 residues. Trimming took off 2 bases at V and 3 bases at J, with 7 bases between the two ends. CDR1 is LGHNT and CDR2 is FRNRAP in the germline V gene. The CDR3 DNA reads TGTGCTAGTGGTTTGAGGGAGGACACTGAAGCTTTCTTT. This encodes CASGLREDTEAFF.

The chain has TRBV19 and TRBJ2-6; D is undetermined. Trimming left V 9 bases short and J 1 base short, with 4 bases between. The CDR3 is 12 residues long. Germline V gene sequence: CDR1 LNHDA, CDR2 SQIVND (reference sequence). The CDR3 spells CASQSGANVLTF. The CDR3 DNA sequence: TGTGCCAGCCAATCTGGGGCCAACGTCCTGACTTTC.

The chain combines TRBV19 with TRBJ2-7; 9 nucleotides match TRBD1. Germline CDR1 is LNHDA and CDR2 is SQIVND (reference sequence). CDR3 size: 15 residues. V dropped 3 bases and J dropped 4; count of bases not matched to a gene: 7. CDR3: CASSMPGTGQYEQYF. Written as DNA, the CDR3 is TGTGCCAGTAGTATGCCTGGGACAGGGCAATACGAGCAGTACTTC.

In its sample, this clone was seen once. The chain carries TRBV24-1 and TRBJ1-5; weak D call: TRBD1 (5 bases). Germline CDR1 KGHDR, CDR2 SFDVKD. V was clipped by 4 bases and J by 9 bases, with 18 bases between them. CDR3 length: 15 residues. CDR3 nucleotide sequence: TGTGCCACCAGTGACCCACGGACGGCGCAGGGGCCCCAGCATTTT. It translates to CATSDPRTAQGPQHF.

This clone was detected only once. The rearrangement joins TRBV6-5 to TRBJ2-1; 14 bases match TRBD2. With V trimmed by 8 bases and J by 14 bases, 5 bases remained unmatched. The CDR3 has 12 amino acids. Per germline, CDR1 MNHEY and CDR2 SVGAGI. The CDR3 sequence: CASRLAGGVEFF. In DNA, the CDR3 is TGTGCCAGCCGACTAGCGGGAGGGGTGGAGTTCTTC.

This clone was counted a single time. The rearrangement links TRBV5-1 to TRBJ2-2; D perhaps matches TRBD2 (5 bases). CDR3 length: 14 residues. Germline lookup yields CDR1 SGHRS and CDR2 YFSETQ. V was pared by 0 bases and J by 7 bases, with 10 bases between. This chain's CDR3 is CASSLGTGVGELFF. In DNA form, the CDR3 reads TGCGCCAGCAGCTTGGGGACCGGGGTCGGGGAGCTGTTTTTT. Full variable domain (missing parts from reference TRBV5-1 and TRBJ2-2): KAGVTQTPRYLIKTRGQQVTLSCSPISGHRSVSWYQQTPGQGLQFLFEYFSETQRNKGNFPGRFSGRQFSNSRSEMNVSTLELGDSALYLCASSLGTGVGELFFGEGSRLTVL.

The chain has TRBV3-1 (or the pseudogene TRBV3-2) and TRBJ2-1, with a possible D match to TRBD2 (6 bases). Trimming left V 1 base short and J 4 bases short, with 14 bases between. The CDR3 is 16 amino acids. Germline values: CDR1 LGHDT, CDR2 YNNKEL (reference sequence). CDR3: CASSQAVTSLYNEQFF. CDR3 in DNA: TGTGCCAGCAGCCAAGCAGTGACTAGTCTTTACAATGAGCAGTTCTTC.

CDR3 residues: CASSLGTGYNQPQHF. The DNA of the CDR3 is TGTGCCAGCAGCCTTGGGACAGGGTACAATCAGCCCCAGCATTTT. The V call is TRBV5-4, the J call TRBJ1-5, with 9 bases identical to TRBD1. Looked up from germline, CDR1 is SGHNT and CDR2 is YYREEE (reference sequence). The J segment lost 3 bases and the V segment lost 4 bases, leaving 5 bases of the junction unmatched. This CDR3 is built from 15 residues.

The chain couples TRBV7-3 to TRBJ2-6; tentative D call: TRBD1 (6 bases). Trimming cost V 5 bases and J 0 bases, with 8 bases left between them. CDR3 length: 15 residues. Per germline, CDR1 SGHTA and CDR2 FQGTGA. The CDR3 DNA sequence: TGTGCCAGCAGCCAGGACAGCTCTGGGGCCAACGTCCTGACTTTC. This translates into CASSQDSSGANVLTF.

This sequence joins TRBV7-6 and TRBJ2-1; 11 nucleotides line up with TRBD2. The ends lost 4 bases at V and 9 bases at J; junction bases unmatched: 8. The germline CDR1 and CDR2 sequences are SGHVS and FNYEAQ. The CDR3 sequence is 15 residues long. CDR3 sequence: CASSSASGRWGEQFF. CDR3 coding DNA: TGTGCCAGCAGCTCAGCTAGCGGGAGGTGGGGTGAGCAGTTCTTC.

The chain is built from TRBV7-2 and TRBJ2-5; 13 bases are a match to TRBD2. Trimming removed 5 bases from V and 7 bases from J; junction bases left unmatched: 7. Germline CDR1 and CDR2: SGHTA and FQGNSA. The CDR3 is 15 residues long. CDR3 amino acids: CASSQGLAGSGTQYF. The CDR3 bases are TGTGCCAGCAGCCAGGGACTAGCGGGATCAGGGACCCAGTACTTC.

The chain combines TRBV6-2 or TRBV6-3 with TRBJ2-7; D gene unclear. CDR3 length equals 13 residues. Trimming left V 2 bases short and J 0 bases short, with 5 bases between. CDR1 MNHEY and CDR2 SVGEGT come from the germline V gene. CDR3 residues: CASSYHNSYEQYF. The CDR3 DNA sequence: TGTGCCAGCAGTTACCACAACTCCTACGAGCAGTACTTC.

This chain joins TRBV7-9 and TRBJ1-3, with a tentative D call TRBD1 (5 bases). Germline V lookup: CDR1 SEHNR, CDR2 FQNEAQ (reference sequence). The CDR3 sequence is 15 residues long. V lost 5 bases and J lost 2, with 13 bases in between. In nucleotides, the CDR3 is TGTGCCAGCAGCATGCGTCAGGGTACTGGAAACACCATATATTTT. Translating gives CASSMRQGTGNTIYF.

V and J are TRBV7-2 and TRBJ1-2; 7 bases agree with TRBD1. The CDR3 is 16 residues long. The J segment lost 8 bases and the V segment lost 1 base, leaving 13 bases of the junction unmatched. Germline CDR1 reads SGHTA; CDR2 reads FQGNSA. The CDR3 DNA follows: TGTGCCAGCAGCTTAGGGGTGCCGGGACAGTCAGCAGGCTACACCTTC. Protein sequence: CASSLGVPGQSAGYTF.